Each of the 32 T cell receptor beta chains below was sequenced from the same sample in a study of cytomegalovirus exposure and HLA in healthy donors. 60 Vbeta and 13 Jbeta primers were used in PCR. Profiled with immunoSEQ multiplex PCR; TCRdb holds only in-frame clones, not every one. The sample lists some 160,000 clones, 70% to 90% occurring once. Sequencing was performed on PBMCs. The receptors were gathered from a man aged 25 to 45 in good health and CMV-seropositive.

The chain employs TRBV15 and TRBJ2-7, with 11 bases lining up with TRBD2. Germline lookup yields CDR1 LNHNV and CDR2 YYDKDF (reference sequence). V shed 3 bases, J shed 5 bases, and the junction held 3 bases outside the gene matches. The CDR3 extends over 14 amino acids. The CDR3, as DNA: TGTGCCACCAGCAGGGCGACTAGCGGGGACGAGCAGTACGTC. This translates into CATSRATSGDEQYV.

The chain couples TRBV5-4 to TRBJ1-2; maybe TRBD1 (6 bases). This CDR3 comprises 13 residues. V lost 4 bases and J lost 4, with 11 bases in between. CDR1 is SGHNT and CDR2 is YYREEE in the germline V gene (reference sequence). The CDR3 nucleotides are TGTGCCAGCAGCCCAGGGGAGGGCTATGGCTACACCTTC. This codes for CASSPGEGYGYTF. Full variable domain (rest looked up from reference TRBV5-4 and TRBJ1-2): ETGVTQSPTHLIKTRGQQVTLRCSSQSGHNTVSWYQQALGQGPQFIFQYYREEENGRGNFPPRFSGLQFPNYSSELNVNALELDDSALYLCASSPGEGYGYTFGSGTRLTVV.

The sample holds one count of this clone. V usage is TRBV30 and J usage is TRBJ2-5, with a weak D call TRBD2 (5 bases). The germline V gene encodes CDR1 GTSNPN and CDR2 SVGIG (reference sequence). Trimming removed 3 bases at V and 4 bases at J, with 12 bases between. The length of the CDR3 is 13 residues. CDR3 loop: CAWRLVAGETQYF. The CDR3 nucleotides are TGTGCCTGGAGACTGGTCGCGGGAGAGACCCAGTACTTC. The full variable domain, with the rest looked up from reference TRBV30 and TRBJ2-5, is SQTIHQWPATLVQPVGSPLSLECTVEGTSNPNLYWYRQAAGRGLQLLFYSVGIGQISSEVPQNLSASRPQDRQFILSSKKLLLSDSGFYLCAWRLVAGETQYFGPGTRLLVL.

This chain links TRBV4-3 with TRBJ2-5; tentative D call: TRBD2 (6 bases). TRBJ2-7 matches the DNA end more closely, so the J call is doubtful. Germline V gives CDR1 LGHNA, CDR2 YSLEER. The CDR3 loop spans 18 amino acids. CDR3: CASSQEIVGQGRGYEQYF. CDR3 DNA sequence: TGCGCCAGCAGCCAAGAAATAGTAGGGCAGGGCCGGGGGTACGAGCAGTACTTC.

This clone has only a few counts. The chain recombines TRBV25-1 with TRBJ1-2, with D possibly matching TRBD1 (6 bases). Germline assignment: CDR1 MGHDK and CDR2 SYGVNS. The CDR3 is made up of 12 amino acids. V was trimmed by 3 bases and J by 4 bases, leaving 6 bases between them. CDR3 protein: CASSEDSYGYTF. CDR3 DNA sequence: TGTGCCAGCAGTGAGGACAGCTATGGCTACACCTTC.

V usage is TRBV6-6 and J usage is TRBJ2-5; 8 nucleotides line up with TRBD1. CDR1 is MNHNY, CDR2 SVGAGI, per germline (reference sequence). Losses at the gene ends were 6 bases for V and 5 bases for J; bases not matched to a gene: 11. This CDR3 contains 15 residues. CDR3 protein: CASRSLDRAEETQYF. CDR3 DNA: TGTGCCAGCAGATCTTTGGACAGGGCCGAGGAGACCCAGTACTTC.

The rearrangement uses TRBV5-1 and TRBJ2-5, with TRBD1 identical over 7 bases. The germline CDR1 and CDR2 sequences are SGHRS and YFSETQ. V gave up 4 bases and J gave up 4 bases; unmatched junction bases: 13. The CDR3 loop spans 16 amino acids. CDR3 DNA: TGCGCCAGCAGCGGCGCTCCACAGGGGCCGGCAGAGACCCAGTACTTC. It codes for CASSGAPQGPAETQYF.

The V call is TRBV7-8, the J call TRBJ2-1; 11 positions agree with TRBD2. J lost 1 base, V lost 0 bases, and 2 bases had no gene match. The germline CDR1 and CDR2 sequences are SGHVS and FQNEAQ. The CDR3 is 17 residues long. CDR3 DNA: TGTGCCAGCAGCTTAGCCCGACTAGCGGGATCCTACAATGAGCAGTTCTTC. Encoded protein: CASSLARLAGSYNEQFF. Complete variable domain (other parts from reference TRBV7-8 and TRBJ2-1): GAGVSQSPRYKVAKRGQDVALRCDPISGHVSLFWYQQALGQGPEFLTYFQNEAQLDKSGLPSDRFFAERPEGSVSTLKIQRTQQEDSAVYLCASSLARLAGSYNEQFFGPGTRLTVL.

In this sample, this clone turned up once. The chain joins TRBV29-1 to TRBJ2-1; TRBD2 agrees at 14 bases. CDR3 length: 14 residues. Germline V gives CDR1 SQVTM, CDR2 ANQGSEA. The V gene end was trimmed by 6 bases and the J gene end by 9 bases; junction bases not matched to a gene: 7. The CDR3 sequence: CSVQGLAGVVEQFF. The CDR3 nucleotides are TGCAGCGTCCAGGGACTAGCGGGAGTGGTTGAGCAGTTCTTC.

This chain connects TRBV7-2 to TRBJ2-7; 7 nucleotides line up with TRBD2. Germline loops: CDR1 SGHTA, CDR2 FQGNSA. The CDR3 loop spans 14 amino acids. With 1 base clipped from V and 7 bases from J, the junction kept 7 bases outside the gene matches. The CDR3 loop reads CASSLVGGGLEQYF. The CDR3 DNA follows: TGTGCCAGCAGCTTAGTTGGGGGGGGTTTGGAGCAGTACTTC.

J is TRBJ2-2 and V is TRBV7-2, with D uncertain. In germline, CDR1 is SGHTA, CDR2 FQGNSA. The CDR3 loop spans 12 amino acids. Trimming removed 2 bases at V and 6 bases at J, with 4 bases between. The CDR3 nucleotides are TGTGCCAGCAGCTTAACGGCCGGGGAGCTGTTTTTT. It codes for CASSLTAGELFF. Complete variable domain (other parts from reference TRBV7-2 and TRBJ2-2): GAGVSQSPSNKVTEKGKDVELRCDPISGHTALYWYRQSLGQGLEFLIYFQGNSAPDKSGLPSDRFSAERTGGSVSTLTIQRTQQEDSAVYLCASSLTAGELFFGEGSRLTVL.

The J gene is TRBJ2-5, the V gene TRBV5-4; 7 nucleotides agree with TRBD2. V shed 3 bases and J 1 base; nucleotides not matched to a gene: 9. CDR1 and CDR2 from the germline V gene are SGHNT and YYREEE (reference sequence). There are 16 residues in the CDR3. CDR3 coding DNA: TGTGCCAGCAGCTCGGCCGAGGGGAGGGCCCAAGAGACCCAGTACTTC. Translating gives CASSSAEGRAQETQYF.

V usage is TRBV4-3 and J usage is TRBJ1-5; D is unresolved. The CDR3 runs 13 residues. Per the germline V gene, CDR1 is LGHNA and CDR2 is YSLEER. Trimming stripped 3 bases from V and 3 bases from J, with 6 bases between. CDR3 protein: CASSQHFNQPQHF. In DNA, the CDR3 is TGCGCCAGCAGCCAGCACTTCAATCAGCCCCAGCATTTT.

The J gene is TRBJ1-2, the V gene TRBV4-3, with 9 bases identical to TRBD1. V lost 5 bases and J lost 7; bases outside the gene matches: 20. Germline V gene lookup returns CDR1 LGHNA and CDR2 YSLEER. CDR3 length equals 18 residues. CDR3 sequence (DNA): TGCGCCAGCAGCGCCCAGACAGGGGGAGGAAGGTTAGGCCCTGGCTACACCTTC. Translation: CASSAQTGGGRLGPGYTF.

The rearrangement joins TRBV5-1 to TRBJ2-4, with 7 nucleotides matching TRBD1. CDR1 and CDR2 (germline): SGHRS, YFSETQ. The CDR3 length is 17 residues. Trimming at V came to 1 base and at J to 1 base, leaving 8 bases not matched to a gene. In DNA form, the CDR3 reads TGCGCCAGCAGCTTGCTAACCACAGGGGATGCCAAAAACATTCAGTACTTC. This translates into CASSLLTTGDAKNIQYF.

This rearrangement joins TRBV7-6 to TRBJ2-5, with a possible D match to TRBD2 (6 bases). The CDR3 loop spans 14 amino acids. V was trimmed by 5 bases and J by 7 bases, leaving 17 bases between them. CDR1 is SGHVS and CDR2 is FNYEAQ in the germline V gene. CDR3 amino acids: CASSDLAGFGTQYF. The CDR3 DNA sequence: TGTGCCAGCAGCGATTTGGCGGGGTTTGGGACCCAGTACTTC.

The gene calls are TRBV6-5 and TRBJ2-6, with no clear D. The CDR3 consists of 15 residues. V lost 4 bases and J lost 0, with 7 bases in between. Germline CDR1 and CDR2: MNHEY and SVGAGI. As DNA, the CDR3 is TGTGCCAGCAGTTCCCACAGCTCTGGGGCCAACGTCCTGACTTTC. Translating it yields CASSSHSSGANVLTF.

The chain carries TRBV4-3 and TRBJ2-3, with D tentatively TRBD2 (6 bases). The ends were cut back, 0 bases at V and 4 bases at J, with 20 bases in the middle. Germline V gene sequence: CDR1 LGHNA, CDR2 YSLEER. CDR3 length: 18 amino acids. The CDR3 DNA reads TGCGCCAGCAGCCAAGAGGTGAGACTAGAGGGAACATCAGATACGCAGTATTTT. It specifies CASSQEVRLEGTSDTQYF.

V is TRBV7-2 and J is TRBJ1-2; 7 positions agree with TRBD1. CDR1 and CDR2 (germline): SGHTA, FQGNSA. V shed 6 bases, J shed 8 bases, and the junction held 12 bases outside the gene matches. The CDR3 is made up of 14 amino acids. The CDR3 sequence is CASRPPGQQGGYTF. The CDR3 nucleotides read TGTGCCAGCAGACCACCGGGACAGCAGGGAGGCTACACCTTC.

The V and J genes are TRBV10-3 and TRBJ2-7, with 16 bases identical to TRBD2. Germline V gives CDR1 ENHRY, CDR2 SYGVKD. V dropped 2 bases and J dropped 6; count of bases not matched to a gene: 7. CDR3 length: 17 amino acids. DNA for the CDR3: TGTGCCATCAGTGAGGGGGGACTAGCGGGAGGGCGGGCCGAGCAGTACTTC. Residues: CAISEGGLAGGRAEQYF.

In the case of this clone: The same CDR3 can be traced to other DNA sequences in this sample. V usage is TRBV4-1 and J usage is TRBJ1-2; tentatively, D is TRBD1 (5 bases). Per the germline V gene, CDR1 is MGHRA and CDR2 is YSYEKL. Trimming stripped 1 base from V and 2 bases from J, with 8 bases between. The CDR3 sequence is 14 residues long. The CDR3 here is CASSQAAGNYGYTF. Here the CDR3 DNA reads TGCGCCAGCAGCCAAGCGGCAGGGAACTATGGCTACACCTTC.

The chain uses TRBV28 and TRBJ1-5, with D tentatively TRBD1 (5 bases). Germline CDR1 is MDHEN and CDR2 is SYDVKM. V was clipped by 7 bases and J by 0 bases, with 19 bases between them. This CDR3 region has 17 residues. The CDR3 sequence is CASIPPRGIDSNQPQHF. CDR3 DNA: TGTGCCAGCATTCCCCCTCGGGGGATCGATAGCAATCAGCCCCAGCATTTT.

The rearrangement uses TRBV9 and TRBJ2-1, with 7 bases aligning to TRBD2. CDR3 length equals 15 residues. Germline values: CDR1 SGDLS, CDR2 YYNGEE. V was pared by 4 bases and J by 2 bases, with 6 bases of the junction left unmatched. The CDR3 DNA reads as TGTGCCAGCAGCTCTACTAGCGCCGCCTACAATGAGCAGTTCTTC. It specifies CASSSTSAAYNEQFF.

The rearrangement uses TRBV7-6 and TRBJ2-5; 7 bases are a match to TRBD1. Germline V CDR1 and CDR2: SGHVS, FNYEAQ. V lost 5 bases to trimming and J lost 5 bases; unmatched junction nucleotides: 11. The CDR3 is made up of 15 amino acids. For the CDR3, the DNA is TGTGCCAGCAGCACCGAGACAGGGTGGGGGGAGACCCAGTACTTC. It yields the protein CASSTETGWGETQYF.

The V and J genes are TRBV9 and TRBJ2-2; 15 bases align to TRBD2. With V trimmed by 3 bases and J by 7 bases, 4 bases remained unmatched. Germline-derived CDR1 and CDR2 are SGDLS and YYNGEE. This CDR3 has 16 residues. The CDR3 here is CASSGTSGRANGELFF. DNA of the CDR3: TGTGCCAGCAGCGGGACTAGCGGGAGGGCCAACGGGGAGCTGTTTTTT. Full variable domain (remainder filled in from reference TRBV9 and TRBJ2-2): DSGVTQTPKHLITATGQRVTLRCSPRSGDLSVYWYQQSLDQGLQFLIQYYNGEERAKGNILERFSAQQFPDLHSELNLSSLELGDSALYFCASSGTSGRANGELFFGEGSRLTVL.

This sequence joins TRBV30 and TRBJ1-2; D might be TRBD1 (5 bases). The CDR3 sequence is 12 residues long. From germline, CDR1 is GTSNPN and CDR2 SVGIG (reference sequence). V gave up 8 bases and J gave up 5 bases, with 15 bases separating them. DNA of the CDR3: TGTGCCGGGGGGTGGCCAGATTATGGCTACACCTTC. Translating gives CAGGWPDYGYTF.

This chain joins TRBV15 and TRBJ2-3, with a possible D match to TRBD2 (5 bases). CDR1 and CDR2 from the germline V gene are LNHNV and YYDKDF (reference sequence). The V and J ends lost 1 base and 1 base respectively, with 15 bases between them. This CDR3 region has 17 residues. In nucleotides, the CDR3 is TGTGCCACCAGCAGAGTCCCGCGTGGTAGCGGCACAGATACGCAGTATTTT. As protein: CATSRVPRGSGTDTQYF.

The chain uses TRBV7-3 and TRBJ2-2, with D possibly being TRBD1 (5 bases). Trimming took 1 base from V and 7 from J, leaving 13 bases between them. The V gene's germline CDR1 is SGHTA and CDR2 FQGTGA. CDR3 length: 15 residues. Here the CDR3 DNA reads TGTGCCAGCAGCTTAAACAGGCTAGGCGGCGGGGAGCTGTTTTTT. Translation gives CASSLNRLGGGELFF.

This clone has only one observation. V gene TRBV7-2 combines with J gene TRBJ1-2, with 7 bases lining up with TRBD1. The V and J ends lost 0 bases and 5 bases, in that order; junction bases with no gene match: 3. The V gene's germline CDR1 is SGHTA and CDR2 FQGNSA. CDR3 length: 14 residues. The CDR3 DNA is TGTGCCAGCAGCTTAGCCACAGGGGATTATGGCTACACCTTC. It encodes CASSLATGDYGYTF. The full variable domain, rest sourced from reference TRBV7-2 and TRBJ1-2, is GAGVSQSPSNKVTEKGKDVELRCDPISGHTALYWYRQSLGQGLEFLIYFQGNSAPDKSGLPSDRFSAERTGGSVSTLTIQRTQQEDSAVYLCASSLATGDYGYTFGSGTRLTVV.

This chain links TRBV15 with TRBJ1-4; D gene uncertain. Germline CDR1 and CDR2: LNHNV and YYDKDF (reference sequence). Deletions cut 2 bases from V and 0 bases from J, with 4 bases between. This CDR3 is 14 amino acids long. CDR3 sequence: CATSRSATNEKLFF. For the CDR3, the DNA is TGTGCCACCAGCAGATCAGCAACTAATGAAAAACTGTTTTTT. The whole variable domain, filled in from reference TRBV15 and TRBJ1-4, reads DAMVIQNPRYQVTQFGKPVTLSCSQTLNHNVMYWYQQKSSQAPKLLFHYYDKDFNNEADTPDNFQSRRPNTSFCFLDIRSPGLGDTAMYLCATSRSATNEKLFFGSGTQLSVL.

The rearrangement uses TRBV18 and TRBJ2-1; tentatively, D is TRBD2 (6 bases). Trimming shortened V by 5 bases and J by 0 bases, and 14 bases separated the two germline ends. This CDR3 region has 16 residues. Germline lookup yields CDR1 KGHSH and CDR2 LQKENI. The CDR3 here is CASSARDGSSYNEQFF. For the CDR3, the DNA is TGTGCCAGCTCAGCCCGGGACGGGAGCTCCTACAATGAGCAGTTCTTC.

Only a few counts were recorded for this clone. The chain is built from TRBV7-9 and TRBJ1-1; D not resolved. Germline CDR1 SEHNR, CDR2 FQNEAQ (reference sequence). Deletions cut 0 bases from V and 3 bases from J, with 8 bases between. The CDR3 runs 14 residues. The CDR3 bases are TGTGCCAGCAGCTTAGCTGGAGCTTACACTGAAGCTTTCTTT. It specifies CASSLAGAYTEAFF.